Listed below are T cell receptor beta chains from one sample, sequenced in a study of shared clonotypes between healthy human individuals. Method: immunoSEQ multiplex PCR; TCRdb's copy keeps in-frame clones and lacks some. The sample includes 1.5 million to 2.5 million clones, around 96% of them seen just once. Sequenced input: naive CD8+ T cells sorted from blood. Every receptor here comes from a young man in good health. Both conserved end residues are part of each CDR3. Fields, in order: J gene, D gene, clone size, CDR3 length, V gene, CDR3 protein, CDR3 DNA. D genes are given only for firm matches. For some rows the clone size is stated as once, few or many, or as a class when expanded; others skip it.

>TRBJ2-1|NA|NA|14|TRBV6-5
CASSYPGPTEEQFF
TGTGCCAGCAGTTACCCGGGACCTACAGAGGAGCAGTTCTTC
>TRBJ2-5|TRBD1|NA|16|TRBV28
CASSRFPGQWLGTQYF
TGTGCCAGCAGTCGCTTTCCGGGACAGTGGTTAGGGACCCAGTACTTC
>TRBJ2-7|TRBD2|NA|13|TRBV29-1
CSVEDPGTTQQYF
TGCAGCGTTGAAGATCCCGGGACTACTCAGCAGTACTTC
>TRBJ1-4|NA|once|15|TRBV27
CASRSPTGIDEKLFF
TGTGCCAGCAGGTCTCCTACAGGGATAGACGAAAAACTGTTTTTT
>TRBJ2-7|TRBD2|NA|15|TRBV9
CASSVASGLAYEQYF
TGTGCCAGCAGCGTAGCTTCAGGACTAGCTTACGAGCAGTACTTC
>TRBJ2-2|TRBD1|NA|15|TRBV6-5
CASSYWTGDKGELFF
TGTGCCAGCAGTTACTGGACAGGCGATAAGGGGGAGCTGTTTTTT
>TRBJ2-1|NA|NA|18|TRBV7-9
CASSSNTGIQSSYNEQFF
TGTGCCAGCAGCTCCAACACAGGGATCCAGAGCTCCTACAATGAGCAGTTCTTC
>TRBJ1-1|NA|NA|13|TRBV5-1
CASSADKNTEAFF
TGCGCCAGCAGCGCGGACAAGAACACTGAAGCTTTCTTT
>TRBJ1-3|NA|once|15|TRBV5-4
CASSLPPGTGNTIYF
TGTGCCAGCAGCTTGCCGCCAGGCACTGGAAACACCATATATTTT
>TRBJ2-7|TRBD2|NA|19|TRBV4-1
CASSQEDSGRTGGAYEQYF
TGCGCCAGCAGCCAAGAAGATAGCGGGAGGACAGGCGGTGCCTACGAGCAGTACTTC
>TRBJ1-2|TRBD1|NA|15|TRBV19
CASTPSRDSIYGYTF
TGTGCCAGTACCCCATCCCGGGACAGTATCTATGGCTACACCTTC
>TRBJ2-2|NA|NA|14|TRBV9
CASSADTFTGELFF
TGTGCCAGCAGCGCGGACACCTTCACCGGGGAGCTGTTTTTT
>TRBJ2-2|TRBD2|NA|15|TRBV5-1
CASSPPGGSAGELFF
TGCGCCAGCAGCCCCCCGGGGGGGAGCGCCGGGGAGCTGTTTTTT
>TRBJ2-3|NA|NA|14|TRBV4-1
CASSPGGRADTQYF
TGCGCCAGCAGCCCCGGCGGACGCGCAGATACGCAGTATTTT
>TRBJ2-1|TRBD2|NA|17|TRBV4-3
CASSQEPLAGENNEQFF
TGCGCCAGCAGCCAAGAACCTCTAGCGGGAGAGAACAATGAGCAGTTCTTC
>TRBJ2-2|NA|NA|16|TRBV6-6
CASSYWGTGNTGELFF
TGTGCCAGCAGTTACTGGGGGACCGGTAACACCGGGGAGCTGTTTTTT
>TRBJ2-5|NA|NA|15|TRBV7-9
CASSLDFSDSETQYF
TGTGCCAGCAGCTTAGATTTTTCTGACTCCGAGACCCAGTACTTC
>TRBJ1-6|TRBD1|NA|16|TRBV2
CASTPGQGALRSPLHF
TGTGCCAGCACTCCGGGACAGGGGGCTTTAAGATCACCCCTCCACTTT
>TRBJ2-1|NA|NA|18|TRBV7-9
CASSLKVGAIRGYNEQFF
TGTGCCAGCAGCTTAAAGGTCGGGGCAATAAGAGGCTACAATGAGCAGTTCTTC
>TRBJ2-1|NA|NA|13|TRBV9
CASSVGIYNEQFF
TGTGCCAGCAGCGTAGGGATTTACAATGAGCAGTTCTTC
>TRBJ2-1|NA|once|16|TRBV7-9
CASSPDTVTQYNEQFF
TGTGCCAGCAGCCCCGATACCGTGACTCAGTACAATGAGCAGTTCTTC
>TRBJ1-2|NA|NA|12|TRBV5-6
CASSLEVYGYTF
TGTGCCAGCAGCTTGGAGGTTTATGGCTACACCTTC
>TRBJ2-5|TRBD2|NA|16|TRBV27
CASSPLTGGPQETQYF
TGTGCCAGCAGTCCGCTGACGGGAGGGCCCCAAGAGACCCAGTACTTC
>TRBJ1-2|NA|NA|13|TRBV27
CASSFQQAYGYTF
TGTGCCAGCAGTTTCCAACAGGCCTATGGCTACACCTTC
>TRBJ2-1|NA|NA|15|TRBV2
CASGGGMDPRSEQFF
TGTGCCAGCGGGGGTGGAATGGACCCCCGCAGTGAGCAGTTCTTC
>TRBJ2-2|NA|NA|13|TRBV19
CATGFANTGELFF
TGTGCCACTGGATTCGCGAACACCGGGGAGCTGTTTTTT
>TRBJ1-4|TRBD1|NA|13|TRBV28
CASSLNRGEKLFF
TGTGCCAGCAGTTTAAACAGGGGGGAAAAACTGTTTTTT
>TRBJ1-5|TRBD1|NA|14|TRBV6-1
CASSETGVGQPQHF
TGTGCCAGCAGTGAGACAGGGGTGGGTCAGCCCCAGCATTTT
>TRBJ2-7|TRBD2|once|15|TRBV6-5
CASETLSGGSYEQYF
TGTGCCAGCGAAACCCTGAGCGGGGGGTCCTACGAGCAGTACTTC
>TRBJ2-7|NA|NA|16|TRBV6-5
CASSYSAGSISYEQYF
TGTGCCAGCAGTTACTCGGCAGGGTCGATCTCCTACGAGCAGTACTTC
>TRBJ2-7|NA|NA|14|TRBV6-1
CASSERRNSYEQYF
TGTGCCAGCAGTGAAAGACGGAACTCCTACGAGCAGTACTTC
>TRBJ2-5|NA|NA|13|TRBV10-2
CASSYRLWETQYF
TGCGCCAGCAGTTACAGGCTTTGGGAGACCCAGTACTTC
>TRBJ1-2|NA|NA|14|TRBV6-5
CASSSRSAGRGYTF
TGTGCCAGCAGTTCGAGGTCCGCCGGGAGAGGCTACACCTTC
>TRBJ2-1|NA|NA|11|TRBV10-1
CASSDRDEQFF
TGCGCCAGCAGTGATCGGGATGAGCAGTTCTTC
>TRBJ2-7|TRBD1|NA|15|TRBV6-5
CASVGWDRIAYEQYF
TGTGCCAGCGTAGGTTGGGACAGGATTGCCTACGAGCAGTACTTC
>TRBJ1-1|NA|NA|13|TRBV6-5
CASTIFAGTEAFF
TGTGCCAGCACCATTTTTGCGGGAACTGAAGCTTTCTTT
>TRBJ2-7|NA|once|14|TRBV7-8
CASSMTVPSYEQYF
TGTGCCAGCAGTATGACAGTTCCTTCCTACGAGCAGTACTTC
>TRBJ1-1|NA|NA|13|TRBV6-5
CASSPFLNTEAFF
TGTGCCAGCAGCCCCTTTTTGAACACTGAAGCTTTCTTT
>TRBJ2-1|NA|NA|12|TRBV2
CASIEGGREQFF
TGTGCCAGCATCGAGGGGGGGCGCGAGCAGTTCTTC
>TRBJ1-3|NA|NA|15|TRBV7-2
CASSLEPRSGNTIYF
TGTGCCAGCAGCTTAGAACCGCGCTCTGGAAACACCATATATTTT
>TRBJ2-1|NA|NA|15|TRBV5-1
CASSFSAASYNEQFF
TGCGCCAGCAGCTTTTCAGCGGCTAGTTACAATGAGCAGTTCTTC
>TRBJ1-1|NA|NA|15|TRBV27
CASSRTPERNTEAFF
TGTGCCAGCAGCCGGACTCCTGAGCGGAACACTGAAGCTTTCTTT
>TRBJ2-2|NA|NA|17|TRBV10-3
CAISEVKIEAGTGELFF
TGTGCCATCAGTGAGGTCAAGATAGAAGCAGGCACCGGGGAGCTGTTTTTT
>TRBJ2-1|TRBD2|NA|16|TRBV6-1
CASSEYTSGGASEQFF
TGTGCCAGCAGTGAATATACTAGCGGGGGGGCCAGTGAGCAGTTCTTC
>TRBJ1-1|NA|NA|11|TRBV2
CASTLEGLLNF
TGTGCCAGCACCTTGGAGGGACTCCTTAACTTT
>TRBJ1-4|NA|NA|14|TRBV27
CASRSLGGGGKLFF
TGTGCCAGCAGATCACTCGGAGGTGGGGGAAAACTGTTTTTT
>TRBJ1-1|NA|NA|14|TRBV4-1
CASSQTTARTEAFF
TGCGCCAGCAGCCAGACCACAGCGAGGACTGAAGCTTTCTTT
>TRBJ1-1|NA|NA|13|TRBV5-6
CASSLGGVTEAFF
TGTGCCAGCAGCTTGGGGGGTGTCACTGAAGCTTTCTTT
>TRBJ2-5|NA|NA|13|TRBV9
CASSHEYQETQYF
TGTGCCAGCAGCCACGAGTACCAAGAGACCCAGTACTTC
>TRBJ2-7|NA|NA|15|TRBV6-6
CAISPNLGPTYEQYF
TGTGCCATCTCCCCGAACTTGGGCCCCACCTACGAGCAGTACTTC
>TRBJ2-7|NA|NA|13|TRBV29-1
CSVAARRSYEQYF
TGCAGCGTCGCGGCTCGACGCTCCTACGAGCAGTACTTC
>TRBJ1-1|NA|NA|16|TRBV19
CASRTRTVRLDTEAFF
TGTGCCAGCCGGACGCGGACGGTCCGGTTAGACACTGAAGCTTTCTTT
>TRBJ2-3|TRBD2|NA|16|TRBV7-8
CASSLTLTSGTDTQYF
TGTGCCAGCAGCCTGACATTGACTAGCGGCACAGATACGCAGTATTTT
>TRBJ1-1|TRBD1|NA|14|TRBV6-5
CASSEGQVNTEAFF
TGTGCCAGCAGTGAGGGACAGGTTAACACTGAAGCTTTCTTT
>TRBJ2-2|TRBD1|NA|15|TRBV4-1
CASSGTGGTTGELFF
TGCGCCAGCAGCGGAACAGGGGGGACCACCGGGGAGCTGTTTTTT
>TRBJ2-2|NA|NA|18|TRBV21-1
CASSTRTSGRANTGELFF
TGTGCCAGCAGCACAAGGACTAGCGGGAGGGCGAACACCGGGGAGCTGTTTTTT
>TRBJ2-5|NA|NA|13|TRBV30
CAWSVDWQETQYF
TGTGCCTGGAGTGTGGATTGGCAAGAGACCCAGTACTTC
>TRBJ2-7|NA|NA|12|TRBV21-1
CASSKGNYEQYF
TGTGCCAGCAGCAAAGGTAACTACGAGCAGTACTTC
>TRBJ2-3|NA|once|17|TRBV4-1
CASSQVGPGASTDTQYF
TGCGCCAGCAGCCAAGTAGGGCCTGGGGCAAGCACAGATACGCAGTATTTT